One and the same sample provided the 26 T cell receptor beta chains below, sequenced in a study of T cell repertoires in cytomegalovirus infection. Their antigens are not known. TCRdb redid the calling of the reads with MiXCR, one entry per CDR3 protein. The sample contains approximately 1,000,000 distinct CDR3 sequences, approximately 32% of which appear only once. The input for sequencing was cultured CD8+ T cells from PBMCs, taken from culture after CMV antigen stimulation. The source of these receptors is a human donor in good health (CMV status not recorded). Some clones in this sample may be carry-over from other donors' samples.

V gene TRBV7-9 combines with J gene TRBJ1-5; possibly TRBD1 for D (6 bases). The V and J ends lost 4 bases and 2 bases respectively, with 24 bases between them. The germline gives CDR1 SEHNR, CDR2 FQNEAQ (reference sequence). The CDR3 contains 19 residues. The CDR3 sequence is CASSSGGFQGLLGNQPQHF. CDR3 sequence (DNA): TGTGCCAGCAGCTCCGGGGGGTTTCAGGGGCTGTTAGGCAATCAGCCCCAGCATTTT.

Many counts were recorded for this clonotype. V and J are TRBV5-6 and TRBJ1-6, with D possibly matching TRBD1 (5 bases). Germline CDR1 and CDR2: SGHDT and YYEEEE. The CDR3 covers 15 residues. Trimming removed 1 base from V and 6 bases from J, with 11 bases in between. The CDR3 DNA follows: TGTGCCAGCAGCTTGACAGGTGTTATTAATTCACCCCTCCACTTT. It specifies CASSLTGVINSPLHF.

This clonotype was detected only a few times. The rearrangement joins TRBV7-9 to TRBJ2-5, with D maybe TRBD1 (6 bases). Per germline, CDR1 SEHNR and CDR2 FQNEAQ (reference sequence). Trimming shortened V by 2 bases and J by 3 bases, and 13 bases separated the two germline ends. This CDR3 comprises 15 residues. CDR3: CASSLWDTKKETQYF. The CDR3 coding sequence is TGTGCCAGCAGCTTATGGGACACCAAAAAAGAGACCCAGTACTTC. Variable domain in full (rest from reference TRBV7-9 and TRBJ2-5): DTGVSQNPRHKITKRGQNVTFRCDPISEHNRLYWYRQTLGQGPEFLTYFQNEAQLEKSRLLSDRFSAERPKGSFSTLEIQRTEQGDSAMYLCASSLWDTKKETQYFGPGTRLLVL.

The CDR3 protein is CASSFTASYEQYV. The CDR3 region has the DNA TGTGCCAGCAGCTTCACGGCCTCCTACGAGCAGTACGTC. The chain has TRBV7-6 and TRBJ2-7; D unresolved. The V gene lost 3 bases and the J gene lost 0 bases, with 6 bases spanning the gap. Germline V gene lookup returns CDR1 SGHVS and CDR2 FNYEAQ. The CDR3 covers 13 residues.

This clonotype was recorded a few times. The V call is TRBV2, the J call TRBJ2-1; TRBD2 agrees at 14 bases. Germline assignment: CDR1 SNHLY and CDR2 FYNNEI. V shed 8 bases, J shed 9 bases, and the junction held 6 bases outside the gene matches. The CDR3 is made up of 14 amino acids. CDR3 coding DNA: TGTGCCAGCCTGACTAGCGGGGGGGCTGGTGAGCAGTTCTTC. It is translated as CASLTSGGAGEQFF. Drawing the rest from reference TRBV2 and TRBJ2-1, the complete variable domain is EPEVTQTPSHQVTQMGQEVILRCVPISNHLYFYWYRQILGQKVEFLVSFYNNEISEKSEIFDDQFSVERPDGSNFTLKIRSTKLEDSAMYFCASLTSGGAGEQFFGPGTRLTVL.

J is TRBJ2-3 and V is TRBV14; a possible D gene is TRBD2 (6 bases). Germline V lookup: CDR1 SGHDN, CDR2 FVKESK. Trimming cost V 0 bases and J 3 bases, with 13 bases left between them. The CDR3 runs 16 residues. The CDR3 loop reads CASSQDRTSRTDTQYF. The CDR3 bases are TGTGCCAGCAGCCAAGATCGAACTAGCAGGACAGATACGCAGTATTTT.

A single count supports this clonotype. The rearrangement joins TRBV4-3 to TRBJ1-2; D perhaps matches TRBD1 (6 bases). Per germline, CDR1 LGHNA and CDR2 YSLEER. Between the trimmed V and J ends, which lost 3 bases and 6 bases, there was a span of 11 bases. This CDR3 contains 13 residues. The CDR3 spells CASSQTRGNGYTF. The CDR3 coding sequence is TGCGCCAGCAGCCAGACAAGGGGGAATGGCTACACCTTC.

This clonotype turned up a few times. J is TRBJ2-6 and V is TRBV20-1; TRBD2 is a possible D gene (6 bases). V was trimmed by 3 bases and J by 0 bases, leaving 15 bases between them. This CDR3 is built from 17 residues. Per germline, CDR1 DFQATT and CDR2 SNEGSKA (reference sequence). The chain's CDR3 is CSASRRESFSGANVLTF. The CDR3 region has the DNA TGCAGTGCTAGCCGGAGGGAGTCCTTCTCTGGGGCCAACGTCCTGACTTTC.

The chain links TRBV12-3 or TRBV12-4 to TRBJ1-2; D perhaps matches TRBD1 (5 bases). This CDR3 spans 13 amino acids. The germline V and J ends were trimmed by 2 bases and 4 bases, with 8 bases remaining between them. CDR3 protein: CASSLRQFYGYTF. The CDR3, as DNA: TGTGCCAGCAGTTTACGACAGTTCTATGGCTACACCTTC.

In its sample, this clonotype was seen many times. The chain links TRBV29-1 to TRBJ1-2; a possible D gene is TRBD1 (5 bases). In germline, CDR1 is SQVTM, CDR2 ANQGSEA. This CDR3 has 13 residues. Trimming removed 6 bases at V and 2 bases at J, with 13 bases between. The CDR3 DNA sequence: TGCAGCGTCGCCGGGACCGCAAACTATGGCTACACCTTC. This codes for CSVAGTANYGYTF.

The V gene is TRBV7-9, the J gene TRBJ2-6; 15 bases are shared with TRBD2. After removal of 5 bases from V and 3 bases from J, the junction contained 8 bases not matched to a gene. The CDR3 length is 19 residues. Germline V gene sequence: CDR1 SEHNR, CDR2 FQNEAQ (reference sequence). CDR3 sequence: CASSGGGTSGGIGANVLTF. The CDR3, as DNA: TGTGCCAGCAGCGGGGGTGGGACTAGCGGGGGGATTGGGGCCAACGTCCTGACTTTC.

This clonotype was seen a single time. The chain joins TRBV4-2 to TRBJ2-1; D remains unclear. CDR1 is LGHNA, CDR2 YNFKEQ, per germline. The ends were cut back, 4 bases at V and 5 bases at J, with 12 bases in the middle. This CDR3 is built from 14 residues. The CDR3: CASSPNNYDNEQFF. In DNA form, the CDR3 reads TGTGCCAGCAGCCCGAACAATTATGACAATGAGCAGTTCTTC.

The rearrangement uses TRBV27 and TRBJ2-7; 7 positions agree with TRBD1. Germline V gene lookup returns CDR1 MNHEY and CDR2 SMNVEV (reference sequence). CDR3 length: 15 amino acids. J gave up 1 base and V 2 bases, and 5 bases lay outside the gene matches. The CDR3 coding sequence is TGTGCCAGCAGTTTAGACAGGGTCGGATCCTACGAGCAGTACTTC. Translation gives CASSLDRVGSYEQYF.

The chain carries TRBV6-1 and TRBJ1-1, with D perhaps TRBD1 (5 bases). Per the germline V gene, CDR1 is MNHNS and CDR2 is SASEGT. The germline V and J ends were trimmed by 5 bases and 1 base, with 17 bases remaining between them. The CDR3 totals 16 residues. The chain's CDR3 is CASSFARTQGNTEAFF. Written as DNA, the CDR3 is TGTGCCAGCAGTTTCGCCCGGACCCAGGGGAACACTGAAGCTTTCTTT.

Only a few counts were recorded for this clonotype. The V and J genes are TRBV6-6 and TRBJ1-5, with D maybe TRBD1 (6 bases). Trimming took 5 bases from V and 3 from J, leaving 11 bases between them. The length of the CDR3 is 14 residues. The V gene's germline CDR1 is MNHNY and CDR2 SVGAGI (reference sequence). The DNA of the CDR3 is TGTGCCAGCAGTCACCGGGACACCAATCAGCCCCAGCATTTT. Amino acids: CASSHRDTNQPQHF.

Notes on this clonotype: Relative to the germline gene, one junction end is altered; a read error may explain this. This rearrangement joins TRBV5-3 to TRBJ2-1; 14 nucleotides match TRBD2. TRBV5-3 is sorted into the ORF group, with uncertain function. The CDR3 is 16 amino acids. CDR3 in DNA: TGTGCCAGCAGCTTGACTAGCGGGGGGGCGGTCAATGAGCAGTTCTTC. Translation: CASSLTSGGAVNEQFF.

This clonotype was seen at least ten times. The rearrangement uses TRBV7-6 and TRBJ2-1; no reliable D call. This CDR3 contains 14 residues. Germline V gene data show CDR1 as SGHVS and CDR2 as FNYEAQ. V lost 1 base and J 6 bases, leaving 10 bases between the germline ends. CDR3 DNA sequence: TGTGCCAGCAGCTTAGGAGGCAGGTCCAATGAGCAGTTCTTC. Amino acids: CASSLGGRSNEQFF.

The V gene is TRBV6-1, the J gene TRBJ1-1; 7 bases map to TRBD1. Germline assignment: CDR1 MNHNS and CDR2 SASEGT. The ends lost 10 bases at V and 0 bases at J; junction bases unmatched: 5. CDR3 size: 13 residues. CDR3 in amino acids: CAIWDRMNTEAFF. CDR3 DNA: TGTGCCATTTGGGACAGAATGAACACTGAAGCTTTCTTT.

This chain joins TRBV19 and TRBJ1-3; possible D gene TRBD1, 5 bases. Germline-derived CDR1 and CDR2 are LNHDA and SQIVND (reference sequence). The CDR3 is made up of 17 amino acids. The V end lost 3 bases, the J end lost 0 bases, and 15 bases lay between the germline ends. This CDR3 is CASSIGDGRSSGNTIYF. The DNA for the CDR3 is TGTGCCAGTAGTATCGGGGACGGAAGAAGCTCTGGAAACACCATATATTTT.

The chain couples TRBV7-3 to TRBJ2-2, with D possibly being TRBD1 or TRBD2 (5 bases each). The CDR3 totals 15 residues. V gave up 5 bases and J gave up 6 bases, with 16 bases separating them. Looked up from germline, CDR1 is SGHTA and CDR2 is FQGTGA. The CDR3 reads CASSEPGPPSGELFF. CDR3 DNA sequence: TGTGCCAGCAGCGAACCGGGGCCCCCCTCCGGGGAGCTGTTTTTT.

As concerns this clonotype: At one of its ends the junction is not consistent with the germline gene, which may arise from a read error. J is TRBJ2-1 and V is TRBV7-9, with 8 bases matching TRBD2. The CDR3 sequence is 15 residues long. Germline values: CDR1 SEHNR, CDR2 FQNEAQ (reference sequence). CDR3 bases: TGTGTCAGCAGCCTATCGGGGGGGCCGAACAATGAGCAGTTCTTC. This gives the protein CVSSLSGGPNNEQFF.

The CDR3 loop is CASSLTSAHTDTQYF. The DNA for the CDR3 is TGTGCCAGCAGCTTAACTAGCGCGCACACAGATACGCAGTATTTT. The rearrangement joins TRBV7-3 to TRBJ2-3; a weak D match, TRBD2 (5 bases). This CDR3 contains 15 residues. V lost 0 bases to trimming and J lost 2 bases, with 9 bases between them. Germline loops: CDR1 SGHTA, CDR2 FQGTGA.

The V gene is TRBV2, the J gene TRBJ2-7, with TRBD1 matching over 7 bases. Germline V gene data show CDR1 as SNHLY and CDR2 as FYNNEI. The V segment lost 7 bases and the J segment 0 bases; nucleotides outside the gene matches: 12. The CDR3 length is 16 residues. In DNA form, the CDR3 reads TGTGCCAGCAAGCTTAGGACAGGTTTTAGCTCCTACGAGCAGTACGTC. Protein: CASKLRTGFSSYEQYV.

V is TRBV9 and J is TRBJ1-2; possible D gene TRBD1, 5 bases. The CDR3 has 14 amino acids. Per germline, CDR1 SGDLS and CDR2 YYNGEE. V lost 3 bases and J lost 0, with 9 bases in between. CDR3 amino acids: CASSETASNYGYTF. CDR3 sequence (DNA): TGTGCCAGCAGCGAGACAGCCTCTAACTATGGCTACACCTTC. The complete variable domain, with remaining parts taken from reference TRBV9 and TRBJ1-2, reads DSGVTQTPKHLITATGQRVTLRCSPRSGDLSVYWYQQSLDQGLQFLIQYYNGEERAKGNILERFSAQQFPDLHSELNLSSLELGDSALYFCASSETASNYGYTFGSGTRLTVV.

CDR3 loop: CASSFGPQGTDTQYF. The CDR3 DNA reads TGTGCCAGCAGTTTTGGACCCCAGGGCACAGATACGCAGTATTTT. V and J are TRBV28 and TRBJ2-3; the D is unclear. The CDR3 is 15 residues long. V lost 3 bases, J lost 1 base, and 11 bases lay in between. Germline V gene sequence: CDR1 MDHEN, CDR2 SYDVKM.

In this sample, this clonotype turned up many times. The CDR3 loop reads CASSLDGGAGNEQFF. CDR3 in DNA: TGTGCCAGCAGCTTAGACGGGGGGGCGGGAAATGAGCAGTTCTTC. The chain links TRBV7-3 to TRBJ2-1; TRBD2 matches at 8 bases. Germline V CDR1 and CDR2: SGHTA, FQGTGA. This CDR3 has 15 amino acids. The junction had 7 bases not matched to a gene; V was cut back by 2 bases and J by 7 bases.